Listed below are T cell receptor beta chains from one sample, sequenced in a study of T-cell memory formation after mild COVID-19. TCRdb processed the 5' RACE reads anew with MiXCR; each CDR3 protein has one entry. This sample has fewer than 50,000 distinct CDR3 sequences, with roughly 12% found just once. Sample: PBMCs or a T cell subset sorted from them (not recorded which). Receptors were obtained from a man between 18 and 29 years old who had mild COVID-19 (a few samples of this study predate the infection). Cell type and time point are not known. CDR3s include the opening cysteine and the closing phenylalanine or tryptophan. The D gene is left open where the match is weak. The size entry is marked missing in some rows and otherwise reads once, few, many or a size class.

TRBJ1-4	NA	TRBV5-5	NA	TGTGCCAGCAGCCCATGGGACAATGAAAAACTGTTTTTT	CASSPWDNEKLFF
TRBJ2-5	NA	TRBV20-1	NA	TGCAGTGCTAGAGACCAGGTCTCGACCCAGTACTTC	CSARDQVSTQYF
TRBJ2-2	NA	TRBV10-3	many	TGTGCCATCAGTGAGTCGAGCAACACCGGGGAGCTGTTTTTT	CAISESSNTGELFF
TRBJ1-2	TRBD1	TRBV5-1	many	TGCGCCAGCTACCCGGGACAGCAAACTTATGGCTACACCTTC	CASYPGQQTYGYTF
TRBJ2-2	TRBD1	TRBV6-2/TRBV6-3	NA	TGTGCCAGCAGTTCTTACCAGGGGGCGAACACCGGGGAGCTGTTTTTT	CASSSYQGANTGELFF
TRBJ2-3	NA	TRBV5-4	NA	TGTGCCAGCAGCTTCGGCCCAGGCATGAATACGCAGTATTTT	CASSFGPGMNTQYF
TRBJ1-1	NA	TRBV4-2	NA	TGTGCCAGCAGCCTGACCCAGGGAGCTGAAGCTTTCTTT	CASSLTQGAEAFF
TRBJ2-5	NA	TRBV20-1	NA	TGCAGTGCTGCGGCCGCCGCCCACGAGACCCAGTACTTC	CSAAAAAHETQYF
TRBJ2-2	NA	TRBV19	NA	TGTGCCAGTAGTATGCAGGGCAGAACCGGGGAGCTGTTTTTT	CASSMQGRTGELFF
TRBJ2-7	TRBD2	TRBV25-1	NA	TGTGCCAGCAGTGAACGTCCTAGCGGGGGGGGCTCCTACGAGCAGTACTTC	CASSERPSGGGSYEQYF
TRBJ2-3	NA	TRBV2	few	TGTGCCAGCAGTGACCGTTCAGGAATGGATACGCAGTATTTT	CASSDRSGMDTQYF
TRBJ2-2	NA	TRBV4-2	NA	NA	CASGLGGPRPGSCFF
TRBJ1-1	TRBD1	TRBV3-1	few	TGTGCCAGCAGCCAAGACAGGGGGTGTTGTGAAGCTTTCTTT	CASSQDRGCCEAFF
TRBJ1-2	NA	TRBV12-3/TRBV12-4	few	TGTGCCAGCGCCCGGGGATTTGGCTACACCTTC	CASARGFGYTF
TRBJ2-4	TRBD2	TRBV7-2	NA	TGTGCCAGCAGCTTAGCCGGGACTAAAAAAAACATTCAGTACTTC	CASSLAGTKKNIQYF
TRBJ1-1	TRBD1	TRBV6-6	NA	TGTGCCAGCAGTCCAAGACAGGGGGCCTACACTGAAGCTTTCTTT	CASSPRQGAYTEAFF
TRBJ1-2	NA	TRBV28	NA	TGTTCCAGCAGTTTTGAGGGAACGGGGTATGGCTACACCTTC	CSSSFEGTGYGYTF
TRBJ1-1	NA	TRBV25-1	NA	TGTGCCAGCAGTGAGTTGGGCGGGACGTCTAAGGGGAACACTGAAGCTTTCTTT	CASSELGGTSKGNTEAFF
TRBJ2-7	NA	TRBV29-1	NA	TGCAGCGTTGAACCCGGTTTCGGATACGAGCAGTACTTC	CSVEPGFGYEQYF
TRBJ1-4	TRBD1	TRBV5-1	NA	TGCGCCAGCAGCTTGGCTGGTGGACAGGGGGTTGAAAAACTGTTTTTT	CASSLAGGQGVEKLFF
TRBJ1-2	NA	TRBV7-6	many	TGTGCCAGCAGCGTGGACGGGAGCCTCTATGGCTACACCTTC	CASSVDGSLYGYTF
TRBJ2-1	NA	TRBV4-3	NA	TGCGCCACTGGCGGGGGCGATCCTTCCTACAATGAGCAGTTCTTC	CATGGGDPSYNEQFF
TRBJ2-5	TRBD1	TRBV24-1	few	TGTGCCACCAGTGATCCACAGGGGCAAGAGACCCAGTACTTC	CATSDPQGQETQYF
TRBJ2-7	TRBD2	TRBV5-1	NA	TGCGCCAGCAGCACCCGGGGGAGCGGGGACCCCGAGCAGTACTTC	CASSTRGSGDPEQYF
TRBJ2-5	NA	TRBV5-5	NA	TGTGCCAGCAGCTTGGTCAGGGGTGGGAGCGAGACCCAGTACTTC	CASSLVRGGSETQYF
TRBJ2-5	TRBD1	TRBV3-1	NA	TGTGCCAGCAGCCCGGACAGGGAGTGGGCCCAGTACTTC	CASSPDREWAQYF
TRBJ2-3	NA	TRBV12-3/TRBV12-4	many	TGTGCCAGCAGTCCATACTTAAAGCGCACAGATACGCAGTATTTT	CASSPYLKRTDTQYF
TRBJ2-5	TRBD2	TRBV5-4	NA	TGTGCCAGCAGCCCACTAGCGGGGGCGGCGGAGACCCAGTACTTC	CASSPLAGAAETQYF